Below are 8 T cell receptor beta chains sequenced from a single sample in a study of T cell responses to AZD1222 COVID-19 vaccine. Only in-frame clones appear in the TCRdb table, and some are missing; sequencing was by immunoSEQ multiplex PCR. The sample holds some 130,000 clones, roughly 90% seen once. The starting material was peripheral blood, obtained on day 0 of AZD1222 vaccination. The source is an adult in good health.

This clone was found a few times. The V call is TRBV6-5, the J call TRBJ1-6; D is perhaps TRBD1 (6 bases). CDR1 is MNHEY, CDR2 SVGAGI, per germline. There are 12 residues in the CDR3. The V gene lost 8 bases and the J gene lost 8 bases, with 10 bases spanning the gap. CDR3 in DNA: TGTGCCAGCGGACAGAATCATTCACCCCTCCACTTT. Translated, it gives CASGQNHSPLHF.

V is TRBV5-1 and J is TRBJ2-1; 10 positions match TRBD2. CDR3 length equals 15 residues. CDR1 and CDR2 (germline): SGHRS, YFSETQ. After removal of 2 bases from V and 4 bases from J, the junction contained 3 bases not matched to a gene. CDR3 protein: CASSLTSGIYNEQFF. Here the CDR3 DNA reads TGCGCCAGCAGCTTAACTAGCGGGATATACAATGAGCAGTTCTTC.

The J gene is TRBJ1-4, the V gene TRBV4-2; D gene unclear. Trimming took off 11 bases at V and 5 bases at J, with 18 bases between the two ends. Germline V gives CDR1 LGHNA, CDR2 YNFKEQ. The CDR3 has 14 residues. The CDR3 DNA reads TGTGCCTCAGAGACATCTCAAGCGAATGAAAAACTGTTTTTT. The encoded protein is CASETSQANEKLFF.

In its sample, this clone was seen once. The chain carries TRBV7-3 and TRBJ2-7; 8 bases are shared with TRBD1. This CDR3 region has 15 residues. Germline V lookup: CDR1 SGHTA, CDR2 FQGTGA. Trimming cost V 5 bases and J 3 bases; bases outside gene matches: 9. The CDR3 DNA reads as TGTGCCAGCAGCCTAGGGACAGGAAATGGCTACGAGCAGTACTTC. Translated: CASSLGTGNGYEQYF.

This CDR3 reads CASSSSGSSSYEQYF. The CDR3 nucleotides read TGCGCCAGCAGCTCTAGCGGGAGTAGCTCCTACGAGCAGTACTTC. V and J are TRBV5-1 and TRBJ2-7, with 10 bases fitting TRBD2. This CDR3 is built from 15 residues. From germline, CDR1 is SGHRS and CDR2 YFSETQ. V lost 3 bases to trimming and J lost 0 bases; unmatched junction nucleotides: 3.

The CDR3 loop is CASSAHRGSIQETQYF. CDR3 sequence (DNA): TGTGCCAGCAGCGCCCATCGGGGCAGCATACAAGAGACCCAGTACTTC. V gene TRBV7-6 combines with J gene TRBJ2-5; either TRBD1 or TRBD2 may fit D (5 bases each). The CDR3 covers 16 residues. The germline gives CDR1 SGHVS, CDR2 FNYEAQ. With 5 bases removed from V and 2 bases from J, the gap between germline ends came to 18 bases.

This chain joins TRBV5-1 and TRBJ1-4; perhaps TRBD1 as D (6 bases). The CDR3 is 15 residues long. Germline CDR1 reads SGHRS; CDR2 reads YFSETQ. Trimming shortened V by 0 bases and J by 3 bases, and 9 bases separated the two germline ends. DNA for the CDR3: TGCGCCAGCAGCTTGGGCAGGGGCCCTAATGAAAAACTGTTTTTT. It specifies CASSLGRGPNEKLFF.

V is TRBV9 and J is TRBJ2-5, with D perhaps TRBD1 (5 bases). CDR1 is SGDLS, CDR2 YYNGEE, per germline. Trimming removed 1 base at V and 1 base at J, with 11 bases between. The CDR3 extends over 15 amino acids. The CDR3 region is CASSVQWGSQETQYF. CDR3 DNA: TGTGCCAGCAGCGTACAGTGGGGCAGCCAAGAGACCCAGTACTTC.